This record covers a single T cell receptor beta chain. Its antigen is unidentified. Sequenced by immunoSEQ multiplex PCR; TCRdb stores in-frame clones only, minus some. The table shows 150,000 to 200,000 clones, with about 91% occurring only once. Trimming removed 3 bases at V and 6 bases at J, with 11 bases between. The germline CDR1 and CDR2 sequences are LNHDA and SQIVND (reference sequence). The CDR3 runs 13 residues. This record belongs to a study of T cell responses to AZD1222 COVID-19 vaccine. Study-wide results and limits: The breadth and depth of Spike-specific TCRs increased once two AZD1222 doses had been given.

This receptor was taken from an adult who received the AZD1222 COVID-19 vaccine. The chain uses TRBV19 and TRBJ1-2, with unresolved D. Source: peripheral blood, taken 28 days after the second AZD1222 dose. In DNA form, the CDR3 reads TGTGCCAGTAGTATTAGGGCAGGTGATGGCTACACCTTC. Amino acid sequence: CASSIRAGDGYTF.